The clone carrying this T cell receptor (beta chain) was picked up a small number of times. The data belong to a study of human T cells and chemical hapten exposure. TCRdb re-called the RACE reads with MiXCR, one entry per CDR3 protein. The sample records more than 100,000 distinct CDR3 sequences, roughly an eighth being singletons. Trimming stripped 5 bases from V and 5 bases from J, with 12 bases between. Germline lookup yields CDR1 SNHLY and CDR2 FYNNEI. This CDR3 spans 14 amino acids. Time point specified: patch test 1, 2 weeks after DPC sensitization. Treatment denoted: therapeutic diphenylcyclopropenone sensitization with weekly scalp DPC. Unfractionated whole blood yielded total RNA.

The sample in question was whole blood, obtained in connection with sensitization to the hapten diphenylcyclopropenone (DPC). The clonotype originates from a man aged 18 to 30 with alopecia areata. Some clones in this sample may be carry-over from other donors' samples. The V call is TRBV2, the J call TRBJ1-4; D unclear. The CDR3: CASSTDVTNEKLFF. For the CDR3, the DNA is TGTGCCAGCAGTACAGACGTCACCAATGAAAAACTGTTTTTT.